Shown below are 9 T cell receptor beta chains from a single sample sequenced in a study of shared clonotypes between healthy human individuals. Here immunoSEQ multiplex PCR was the method, and the copy in TCRdb shows in-frame clones only, minus some. The table shows about 2.3 million clones, with more than 85% occurring only once. Sequences were obtained from naive CD4+ T cells from PBMCs. As to subset: CD45RA+ positively selected. The origin of the receptors is a man aged 18 to 29 in good health. Some clones in this sample may be carry-over from other donors' samples.

The chain links TRBV5-1 to TRBJ2-1; TRBD1 matches 8 bases. The CDR3 is made up of 15 amino acids. CDR1 and CDR2 (germline): SGHRS, YFSETQ. The V and J ends lost 2 bases and 5 bases, in that order; junction bases with no gene match: 6. CDR3 DNA sequence: TGCGCCAGCAGCTTCCTAGGACAGGGCCACAATGAGCAGTTCTTC. As protein: CASSFLGQGHNEQFF.

The V and J genes are TRBV28 and TRBJ2-1; unclear D gene. V was clipped by 2 bases and J by 2 bases, with 10 bases between them. Looked up from germline, CDR1 is MDHEN and CDR2 is SYDVKM. The CDR3 sequence is 15 residues long. In nucleotides, the CDR3 is TGTGCCAGCAGTTTACCAGCCCCGACCTACAATGAGCAGTTCTTC. Encoded protein: CASSLPAPTYNEQFF.

This chain joins TRBV5-4 and TRBJ2-2, with D maybe TRBD2 (7 bases). Germline CDR1 SGHNT, CDR2 YYREEE (reference sequence). The ends were cut back, 2 bases at V and 4 bases at J, with 24 bases in the middle. CDR3 size: 19 residues. CDR3 sequence reads: CASSFFGTRGRLGTGELFF. For the CDR3, the DNA is TGTGCCAGCAGCTTCTTTGGGACACGCGGGAGATTAGGCACCGGGGAGCTGTTTTTT.

This rearrangement joins TRBV7-8 to TRBJ1-4; 8 nucleotides align to TRBD1. V lost 3 bases, J lost 5 bases, and 5 bases stayed unmatched. Germline CDR1 and CDR2: SGHVS and FQNEAQ. CDR3 length equals 15 residues. CDR3 sequence reads: CASSLGTGRNEKLFF. The CDR3 DNA follows: TGTGCCAGCAGCTTGGGGACAGGACGAAATGAAAAACTGTTTTTT.

J is TRBJ2-1 and V is TRBV28; 13 positions agree with TRBD2. The CDR3 runs to 17 residues. The V and J ends lost 2 bases and 9 bases, in that order; junction bases with no gene match: 10. Germline CDR1 and CDR2: MDHEN and SYDVKM. Written as DNA, the CDR3 is TGTGCCAGCAGTTTACCGGGCGGACTAGCGGGGGCGGGTGAGCAGTTCTTC. This encodes CASSLPGGLAGAGEQFF.

This chain uses TRBV28 with TRBJ1-5; TRBD1 might be the D (6 bases). This CDR3 region has 15 residues. Germline assignment: CDR1 MDHEN and CDR2 SYDVKM. V shed 5 bases and J shed 6 bases, with 17 bases lying between them. CDR3 bases: TGTGCCAGCAGTATCCCGGGACATGATCGTCAGCCCCAGCATTTT. Translating it yields CASSIPGHDRQPQHF.

This clone was detected once. The chain combines TRBV27 with TRBJ2-5; 11 nucleotides line up with TRBD2. Germline lookup yields CDR1 MNHEY and CDR2 SMNVEV (reference sequence). CDR3 length: 14 amino acids. The V and J ends lost 3 bases and 5 bases, in that order; junction bases with no gene match: 2. CDR3 nucleotide sequence: TGTGCCAGCAGTTTTAGCGGGAGGGTCGAGACCCAGTACTTC. This translates into CASSFSGRVETQYF.

The chain combines TRBV9 with TRBJ1-4, with D uncertain. Trimming removed 5 bases at V and 8 bases at J, with 22 bases between. This CDR3 contains 16 residues. Germline V gene lookup returns CDR1 SGDLS and CDR2 YYNGEE. CDR3 protein: CASSVQEGRTFEKLFF. The CDR3 DNA is TGTGCCAGCAGTGTTCAAGAGGGCAGGACTTTCGAAAAACTGTTTTTT.

This clone was detected only once. This sequence joins TRBV6-6 and TRBJ2-7; no definite D call. The V gene's germline CDR1 is MNHNY and CDR2 SVGAGI (reference sequence). CDR3 size: 14 residues. Trimming left V 7 bases short and J 0 bases short, with 13 bases between. CDR3 sequence: CASTPGVYSYEQYF. CDR3 DNA sequence: TGTGCCAGCACACCAGGCGTATACTCCTACGAGCAGTACTTC.